The sequence of this TCR beta chain was determined in a study of regulatory T cells in long-lasting Graves disease. Germline V gene lookup returns CDR1 MNHEY and CDR2 SMNVEV (reference sequence). The V and J ends lost 6 bases and 5 bases respectively, with 17 bases between them. The CDR3 is made up of 14 amino acids. Regarding time point: persistent/refractory GD, antithyroid drugs over 5 years with positive TRAb. PBMC-extracted RNA yielded the TCR library. Construction of TCR beta libraries relied on iRepertoire HTBI primers and on Arm-PCR targeting CDR3 regions. Via MiXCR, TCRdb re-called the multiplex PCR reads, giving one row per CDR3 protein. This sample carries some 440,000 distinct CDR3 sequences, less than 25% of them seen once, and the ten largest clones take roughly 8%. This clonotype was observed a few times.

The V gene is TRBV27, the J gene TRBJ2-7, with a weak D call TRBD2 (6 bases). The sequence came from a female donor with Graves disease. This material consisted of peripheral blood mononuclear cells (PBMCs), taken when the disease was refractory, from a patient treated with antithyroid drugs. CDR3: CASSIRRVHNEQYF. The CDR3 nucleotides read TGTGCCAGCAGCATAAGGAGGGTTCATAACGAGCAGTACTTC.